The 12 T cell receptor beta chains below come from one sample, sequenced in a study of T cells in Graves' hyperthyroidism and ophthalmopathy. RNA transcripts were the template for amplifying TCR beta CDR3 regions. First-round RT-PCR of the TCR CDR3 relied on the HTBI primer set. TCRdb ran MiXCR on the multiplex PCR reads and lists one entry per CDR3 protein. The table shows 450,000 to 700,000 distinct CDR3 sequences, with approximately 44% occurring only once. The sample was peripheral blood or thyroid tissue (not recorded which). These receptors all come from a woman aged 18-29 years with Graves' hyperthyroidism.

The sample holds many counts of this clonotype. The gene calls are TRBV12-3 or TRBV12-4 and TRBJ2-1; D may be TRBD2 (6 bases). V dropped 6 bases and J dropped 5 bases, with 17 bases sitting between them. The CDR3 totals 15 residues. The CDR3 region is CASSKLAGGNNEQFF. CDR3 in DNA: TGTGCCAGCAGCAAACTAGCAGGAGGCAACAATGAGCAGTTCTTC.

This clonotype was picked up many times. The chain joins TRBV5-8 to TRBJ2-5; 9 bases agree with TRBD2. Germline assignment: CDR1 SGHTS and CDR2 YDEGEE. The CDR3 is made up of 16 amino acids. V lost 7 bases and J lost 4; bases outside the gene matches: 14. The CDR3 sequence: CASGRKVAGARETQYF. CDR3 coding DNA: TGTGCCAGCGGCCGGAAGGTAGCGGGAGCTCGAGAGACCCAGTACTTC.

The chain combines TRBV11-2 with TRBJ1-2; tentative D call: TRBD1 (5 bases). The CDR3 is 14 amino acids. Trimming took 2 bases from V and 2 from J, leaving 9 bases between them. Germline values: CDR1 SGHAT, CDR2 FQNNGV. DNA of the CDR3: TGTGCCAGCAGCTTACTCCCAGGGAACTATGGCTACACCTTC. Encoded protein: CASSLLPGNYGYTF.

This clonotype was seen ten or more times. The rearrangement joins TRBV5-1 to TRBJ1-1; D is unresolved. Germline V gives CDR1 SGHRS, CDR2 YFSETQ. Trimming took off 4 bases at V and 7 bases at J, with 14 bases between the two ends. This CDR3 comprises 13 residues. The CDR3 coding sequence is TGCGCCAGCAGCACCAGCAACGGACGTGAAGCTTTCTTT. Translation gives CASSTSNGREAFF. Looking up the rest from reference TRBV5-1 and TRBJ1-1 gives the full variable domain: KAGVTQTPRYLIKTRGQQVTLSCSPISGHRSVSWYQQTPGQGLQFLFEYFSETQRNKGNFPGRFSGRQFSNSRSEMNVSTLELGDSALYLCASSTSNGREAFFGQGTRLTVV.

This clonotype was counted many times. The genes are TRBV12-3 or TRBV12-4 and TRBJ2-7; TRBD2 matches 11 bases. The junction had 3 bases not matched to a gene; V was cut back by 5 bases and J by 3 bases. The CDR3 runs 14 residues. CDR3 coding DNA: TGTGCCAGCAGTCCGGGACTAGCGGTCTACGAGCAGTACTTC. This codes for CASSPGLAVYEQYF.

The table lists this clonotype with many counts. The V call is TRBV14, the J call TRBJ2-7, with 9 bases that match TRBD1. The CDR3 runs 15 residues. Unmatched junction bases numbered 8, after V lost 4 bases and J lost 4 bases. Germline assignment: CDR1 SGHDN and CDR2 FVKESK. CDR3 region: CASSLGTGKGYEQYF. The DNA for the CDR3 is TGTGCCAGCAGCCTCGGGACAGGGAAGGGATACGAGCAGTACTTC.

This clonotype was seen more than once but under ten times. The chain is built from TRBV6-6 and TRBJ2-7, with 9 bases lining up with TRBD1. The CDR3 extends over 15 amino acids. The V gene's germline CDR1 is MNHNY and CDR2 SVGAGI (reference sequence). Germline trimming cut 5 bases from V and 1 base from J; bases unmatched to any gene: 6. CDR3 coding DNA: TGTGCCAGCAGTCCCAGACAGGGGGATTCCTACGAGCAGTACTTC. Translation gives CASSPRQGDSYEQYF.

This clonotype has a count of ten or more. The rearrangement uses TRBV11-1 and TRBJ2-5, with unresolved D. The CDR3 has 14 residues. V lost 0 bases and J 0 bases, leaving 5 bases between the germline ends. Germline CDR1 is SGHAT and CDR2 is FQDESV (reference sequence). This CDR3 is CASSLARNQETQYF. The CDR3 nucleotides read TGTGCCAGCAGCTTAGCGCGCAACCAAGAGACCCAGTACTTC.

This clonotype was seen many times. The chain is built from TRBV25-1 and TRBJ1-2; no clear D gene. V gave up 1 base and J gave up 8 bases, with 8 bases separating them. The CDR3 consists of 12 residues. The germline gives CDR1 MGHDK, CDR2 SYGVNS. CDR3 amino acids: CASSESLRGYTF. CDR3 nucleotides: TGTGCCAGCAGTGAATCATTGAGGGGCTACACCTTC.

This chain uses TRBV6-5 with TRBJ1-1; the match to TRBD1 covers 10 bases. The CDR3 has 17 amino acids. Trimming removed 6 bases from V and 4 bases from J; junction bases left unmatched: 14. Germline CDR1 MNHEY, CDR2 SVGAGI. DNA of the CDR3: TGTGCCAGCAGACTAGGGACAGGGGCGCCTTTGGGCACTGAAGCTTTCTTT. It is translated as CASRLGTGAPLGTEAFF.

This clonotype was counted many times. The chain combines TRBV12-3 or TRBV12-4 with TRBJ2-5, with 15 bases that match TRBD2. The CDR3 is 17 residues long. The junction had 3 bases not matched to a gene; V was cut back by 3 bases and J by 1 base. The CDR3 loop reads CASSFRTSGRGQETQYF. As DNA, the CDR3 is TGTGCCAGCAGTTTTCGGACTAGCGGGAGGGGCCAAGAGACCCAGTACTTC.

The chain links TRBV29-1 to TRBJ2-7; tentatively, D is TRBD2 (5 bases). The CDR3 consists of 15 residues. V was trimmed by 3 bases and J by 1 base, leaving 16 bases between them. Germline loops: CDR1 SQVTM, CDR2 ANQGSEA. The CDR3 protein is CSVEGEGRGSYEQYF. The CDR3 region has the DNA TGCAGCGTTGAGGGTGAAGGGAGAGGTTCCTACGAGCAGTACTTC.